A selection of T cell receptor beta chains follows, all from one sample in a study of CD8 T cells in Susac syndrome. TCRdb fed the immunoSEQ multiplex PCR reads into MiXCR, producing one record per CDR3 protein. Of about 130,000 distinct CDR3 sequences detected, 85% to 95% appear once; the ten largest clones hold approximately 0.31%. The sample was CD8+ T cells from PBMCs. The receptors stem from a human donor with multiple sclerosis. CDR3s include the opening cysteine and the closing phenylalanine or tryptophan. The order of the fields is J gene, CDR3 length, V gene, CDR3 protein.

j_gene: TRBJ2-5; len: 13; v_gene: TRBV6-6; CDR3aa: CASQAGIQETQYF
j_gene: TRBJ2-5; len: 14; v_gene: TRBV12-3/TRBV12-4; CDR3aa: CASGGLKGEETQYF
j_gene: TRBJ2-7; len: 12; v_gene: TRBV5-1; CDR3aa: CASSLVGYEQYF
j_gene: TRBJ2-5; len: 13; v_gene: TRBV30; CDR3aa: CAWSNGGVETQYF
j_gene: TRBJ1-5; len: 10; v_gene: TRBV28; CDR3aa: CASNAQPQHF
j_gene: TRBJ2-5; len: 15; v_gene: TRBV4-1; CDR3aa: CASSQFPGPEETQYF
j_gene: TRBJ2-4; len: 17; v_gene: TRBV9; CDR3aa: CASSVGNRESHKNIQYF
j_gene: TRBJ1-1; len: 14; v_gene: TRBV5-1; CDR3aa: CASSLGRASTEAFF
j_gene: TRBJ2-3; len: 14; v_gene: TRBV27; CDR3aa: CASSNNPYTDTQYF
j_gene: TRBJ2-1; len: 13; v_gene: TRBV24-1; CDR3aa: CATSDIATDEQFF
j_gene: TRBJ2-2; len: 15; v_gene: TRBV5-1; CDR3aa: CASSFSLEEAGELFF
j_gene: TRBJ1-2; len: 14; v_gene: TRBV10-3; CDR3aa: CAISQRGDYWSYTF
j_gene: TRBJ2-2; len: 15; v_gene: TRBV27; CDR3aa: CASSLSVQNTGELFF
j_gene: TRBJ2-1; len: 15; v_gene: TRBV9; CDR3aa: CASSASGRGYNEQFF
j_gene: TRBJ1-5; len: 13; v_gene: TRBV6-5; CDR3aa: CASRMNSNQPQHF
j_gene: TRBJ2-1; len: 12; v_gene: TRBV6-2/TRBV6-3; CDR3aa: CASSRYGNEQFF
j_gene: TRBJ1-2; len: 12; v_gene: TRBV5-1; CDR3aa: CASSTKQGHYTF
j_gene: TRBJ2-3; len: 14; v_gene: TRBV6-2/TRBV6-3; CDR3aa: CASEGMTVTDTQYF
j_gene: TRBJ2-1; len: 15; v_gene: TRBV12-3/TRBV12-4; CDR3aa: CASSPWGEVGNEQFF
j_gene: TRBJ1-2; len: 13; v_gene: TRBV9; CDR3aa: CASSVGGLEGYTF
j_gene: TRBJ2-1; len: 15; v_gene: TRBV3-1; CDR3aa: CASSQDRARYNEQFF
j_gene: TRBJ2-4; len: 16; v_gene: TRBV7-9; CDR3aa: CASSLVAGGPKNIQYF
j_gene: TRBJ1-6; len: 15; v_gene: TRBV28; CDR3aa: CASSLRGPLGSPLHF
j_gene: TRBJ2-7; len: 11; v_gene: TRBV5-1; CDR3aa: CASSERQYLYF
j_gene: TRBJ2-2; len: 12; v_gene: TRBV2; CDR3aa: CARGAGTGELFF
j_gene: TRBJ1-1; len: 13; v_gene: TRBV30; CDR3aa: CAWSVQGNTEAFF
j_gene: TRBJ2-1; len: 20; v_gene: TRBV19; CDR3aa: CASSPHRASGGTSSYNEQFF
j_gene: TRBJ2-7; len: 13; v_gene: TRBV9; CDR3aa: CASSPDRASEQYF
j_gene: TRBJ2-3; len: 15; v_gene: TRBV3-1; CDR3aa: CASSQRGEITDTQYF
j_gene: TRBJ2-7; len: 13; v_gene: TRBV6-5; CDR3aa: CAPRYYRPYEQYF
j_gene: TRBJ1-2; len: 12; v_gene: TRBV29-1; CDR3aa: CSVEARAGGYTF
j_gene: TRBJ1-4; len: 15; v_gene: TRBV9; CDR3aa: CASSVKPGSNEKLFF
j_gene: TRBJ2-1; len: 14; v_gene: TRBV6-6; CDR3aa: CASSYPGVGNEQFF
j_gene: TRBJ2-7; len: 14; v_gene: TRBV4-2; CDR3aa: CASSARRGDYEQYF
j_gene: TRBJ1-2; len: 14; v_gene: TRBV6-5; CDR3aa: CASSYYGGGYGYTF
j_gene: TRBJ2-1; len: 15; v_gene: TRBV27; CDR3aa: CASSLGGSPYNEQFF
j_gene: TRBJ1-5; len: 16; v_gene: TRBV18; CDR3aa: CASSPGGCGLDQPQHF
j_gene: TRBJ2-7; len: 15; v_gene: TRBV7-9; CDR3aa: CASTKTSEWDSEQYF